Listed below are T cell receptor beta chains from one sample, sequenced in a study of shared clonotypes between healthy human individuals. Sequencing used immunoSEQ multiplex PCR; TCRdb keeps in-frame clones, though not all of them. The sample has over a million clones, more than 65% seen once. Sequenced material: memory CD4+ T cells sorted from blood. These receptors were collected from a man aged 18 to 30 in good health. Both conserved end residues are part of each CDR3. The D gene is left open where the match is weak. Rows give clone size only sometimes, using once, few, many, or a class for an expanded clone.

V gene	clone size	J gene	D gene	CDR3 protein	CDR3 DNA
TRBV11-3	.	TRBJ2-7	.	CASSSEGGYEQYF	TGTGCCAGCAGCTCTGAGGGGGGCTACGAGCAGTACTTC
TRBV5-1	.	TRBJ2-7	TRBD1	CASSLGPGQGYEQYF	TGCGCCAGCAGCTTGGGCCCGGGACAGGGATACGAGCAGTACTTC
TRBV7-2	.	TRBJ2-4	.	CASSLVAAGEAKNIQYF	TGTGCCAGCAGCTTAGTGGCAGCGGGTGAGGCCAAAAACATTCAGTACTTC
TRBV5-1	.	TRBJ1-5	.	CASSLGGLGNQPQHF	TGCGCCAGCAGCTTGGGAGGGCTCGGCAATCAGCCCCAGCATTTT
TRBV5-6	few	TRBJ2-5	.	CASSLDRVQETQYF	TGTGCCAGCAGCTTGGACAGGGTCCAAGAGACCCAGTACTTC
TRBV7-9	.	TRBJ1-1	.	CASSLEISFAFF	TGTGCCAGCAGCTTAGAAATCTCCTTCGCTTTCTTT
TRBV27	once	TRBJ1-1	.	CASSLGHGGLGTEAFF	TGTGCCAGCAGTTTAGGGCACGGAGGGCTCGGAACTGAAGCTTTCTTT
TRBV5-6	few	TRBJ1-5	TRBD1	CASSFSGGAGQPQHF	TGTGCCAGCAGCTTCTCAGGGGGCGCAGGTCAGCCCCAGCATTTT
TRBV12-5	few	TRBJ2-5	.	CASGLPPSETQYF	TGTGCTAGTGGTTTGCCCCCGTCAGAGACCCAGTACTTC
TRBV30	.	TRBJ2-2	.	CAWSLTNTGELFF	TGTGCCTGGTCCCTTACGAACACCGGGGAGCTGTTTTTT
TRBV6-5	.	TRBJ1-4	TRBD1	CASSSLDRVGEKLFF	TGTGCCAGCAGCTCGCTAGACAGGGTCGGCGAAAAACTGTTTTTT
TRBV5-4	.	TRBJ1-5	.	CASSLGGDQPQHF	TGTGCCAGCAGTTTAGGGGGAGATCAGCCCCAGCATTTT
TRBV6-1	.	TRBJ1-1	.	CASRYAFF	TGTGCCAGCAGATACGCTTTCTTT
TRBV9	few	TRBJ2-2	.	CASSVPGNTGELFF	TGTGCCAGCAGCGTCCCAGGGAACACCGGGGAGCTGTTTTTT
TRBV28	.	TRBJ2-7	TRBD1	CASSLQGVRIYEQYF	TGTGCCAGCAGTTTACAGGGGGTAAGGATATACGAGCAGTACTTC
TRBV27	.	TRBJ1-1	TRBD1	CASSWDRGGTEAFF	TGTGCCAGCAGTTGGGACAGGGGGGGCACTGAAGCTTTCTTT
TRBV7-6	few	TRBJ1-1	.	CASSLAGVNTEAFF	TGTGCCAGCAGCTTAGCAGGGGTGAACACTGAAGCTTTCTTT
TRBV5-1	.	TRBJ2-1	.	CASSPEPRTYNEQFF	TGCGCCAGCAGCCCCGAGCCCCGAACTTACAATGAGCAGTTCTTC
TRBV27	.	TRBJ2-5	.	CASSLGGRETQYF	TGTGCCAGCAGTTTGGGGGGGCGGGAGACCCAGTACTTC
TRBV9	.	TRBJ2-6	.	CASRSDSGANVLTF	TGTGCCAGTAGGTCGGACTCTGGGGCCAACGTCCTGACTTTC
TRBV19	.	TRBJ2-5	.	CASRPQGLETQYF	TGTGCCAGTAGGCCGCAGGGTCTAGAGACCCAGTACTTC
TRBV28	.	TRBJ1-1	TRBD1	CASSRGREAFF	TGTGCCAGCAGCAGGGGGCGTGAAGCTTTCTTT
TRBV27	.	TRBJ1-5	TRBD1	CASSWTGGNQPQHF	TGTGCCAGCAGTTGGACAGGGGGAAATCAGCCCCAGCATTTT
TRBV5-1	.	TRBJ2-2	TRBD2	CASSLPSGGTGELFF	TGCGCCAGCAGCCTGCCTTCGGGGGGAACCGGGGAGCTGTTTTTT
TRBV5-1	.	TRBJ2-5	TRBD2	CASGLGAGGVETQYF	TGCGCCAGCGGCCTAGGTGCGGGGGGCGTAGAGACCCAGTACTTC
TRBV2	once	TRBJ2-5	.	CASSVDFQETQYF	TGTGCCAGCAGTGTCGACTTCCAGGAGACCCAGTACTTC
TRBV5-6	.	TRBJ2-1	TRBD1	CASSRDRETYNEQFF	TGTGCCAGCAGCCGGGACAGAGAAACCTACAATGAGCAGTTCTTC
TRBV11-2	once	TRBJ2-5	.	CASSPGGLETQYF	TGTGCCAGCTCCCCGGGCGGCCTGGAGACCCAGTACTTC
TRBV6-1	.	TRBJ2-2	TRBD1	CASRGQGGVTGELFF	TGTGCCAGCAGGGGACAGGGTGGGGTCACCGGGGAGCTGTTTTTT
TRBV7-2	many	TRBJ2-1	TRBD2	CASSLQAGGVGNEQFF	TGTGCCAGCAGTTTACAAGCGGGAGGAGTCGGGAATGAGCAGTTCTTC
TRBV4-1	.	TRBJ2-3	.	CASSQAAQGSTDTQYF	TGCGCCAGCAGCCAAGCGGCCCAGGGTAGCACAGATACGCAGTATTTT
TRBV7-9	.	TRBJ2-1	TRBD2	CASSLPSGGGNEQFF	TGTGCCAGCAGCTTACCTAGCGGGGGAGGAAATGAGCAGTTCTTC
TRBV11-2	.	TRBJ2-1	TRBD2	CASSPRASGRVNEQFF	TGTGCCAGCAGTCCGCGTGCCAGCGGGAGGGTCAATGAGCAGTTCTTC
TRBV7-3	once	TRBJ1-6	.	CASSMQGTSNSPLHF	TGTGCCAGCAGCATGCAGGGGACCTCAAATTCACCCCTCCACTTT
TRBV9	.	TRBJ2-7	.	CASSVGGAITYEQYF	TGTGCCAGCAGCGTAGGGGGGGCGATCACCTACGAGCAGTACTTC
TRBV29-1	.	TRBJ2-5	.	CSVIQGLGETQYF	TGCAGCGTTATACAGGGATTGGGGGAGACCCAGTACTTC
TRBV5-1	.	TRBJ1-4	.	CASSPGPNEKLFF	TGCGCCAGCAGCCCGGGACCTAATGAAAAACTGTTTTTT
TRBV6-1	.	TRBJ1-2	.	CASSEARGYGYTF	TGTGCCAGCAGTGAAGCGCGGGGGTATGGCTACACCTTC
TRBV6-5	.	TRBJ2-7	.	CASGRPFRGRLEQYF	TGTGCCAGCGGGCGTCCCTTTCGAGGGCGCCTCGAGCAGTACTTC
TRBV13	.	TRBJ2-3	.	CASSPFGTSRPDTQYF	TGTGCCAGCAGCCCTTTCGGAACTAGCCGGCCAGATACGCAGTATTTT
TRBV7-6	.	TRBJ1-2	.	CASSLHQGPWGYTF	TGTGCCAGCAGCCTACACCAGGGGCCGTGGGGCTACACCTTC
TRBV6-4	.	TRBJ2-3	.	CASSETPGGTQYF	TGTGCCAGCAGTGAGACCCCGGGCGGTACGCAGTATTTT
TRBV7-2	.	TRBJ2-7	.	CASSFGSRGSTFYEQYF	TGTGCCAGCAGCTTCGGTTCGAGGGGGAGTACGTTCTACGAGCAGTACTTC
TRBV2	.	TRBJ2-3	TRBD2	CASAGLATRYF	TGTGCCAGCGCTGGACTAGCCACGCGGTATTTT
TRBV6-4	.	TRBJ2-2	TRBD1	CASSALAIGTGGNTGELFF	TGTGCCAGCAGTGCCCTGGCGATCGGGACAGGAGGGAACACCGGGGAGCTGTTTTTT
TRBV19	.	TRBJ2-6	.	CASSINNLASGANVLTF	TGTGCCAGTAGTATTAATAATCTCGCCTCTGGGGCCAACGTCCTGACTTTC
TRBV10-3	few	TRBJ2-3	.	CAISSTGDNTDTQYF	TGTGCCATCAGCTCGACCGGGGATAACACAGATACGCAGTATTTT
TRBV28	.	TRBJ1-3	.	CASSLGGTYSGNTIYF	TGTGCCAGCAGTTTGGGGGGAACCTACTCTGGAAACACCATATATTTT
TRBV7-2	.	TRBJ1-2	.	CASSLAGKSYGYTF	TGTGCCAGCAGCTTAGCGGGGAAAAGCTATGGCTACACCTTC
TRBV19	once	TRBJ2-7	.	CASSMGGSTYEQYF	TGTGCCAGTAGTATGGGCGGATCCACCTACGAGCAGTACTTC
TRBV7-9	.	TRBJ2-5	.	CASSLTAGAQETQYF	TGTGCCAGCAGCTTGACAGCAGGCGCGCAAGAGACCCAGTACTTC
TRBV2	few	TRBJ2-1	.	CASSQGLSSYNEQFF	TGTGCCAGCAGCCAGGGGCTGAGCTCCTACAATGAGCAGTTCTTC
TRBV19	.	TRBJ1-2	.	CASSIGREGDGYTF	TGTGCCAGTAGTATAGGCAGGGAAGGTGACGGCTACACCTTC
TRBV9	.	TRBJ2-7	.	CASSVGRVPYEQYF	TGTGCCAGCAGCGTTGGCAGGGTTCCCTACGAGCAGTACTTC
TRBV29-1	.	TRBJ2-3	TRBD2	CSAETSEVPDTQYF	TGCAGCGCAGAGACTAGCGAGGTTCCAGATACGCAGTATTTT
TRBV14	.	TRBJ2-5	.	CASSQGEARGETQYF	TGTGCCAGCAGCCAAGGGGAGGCACGCGGGGAGACCCAGTACTTC
TRBV6-1	.	TRBJ1-4	.	CASSEVKGLGNEKLFF	TGTGCCAGCAGTGAAGTTAAGGGGCTAGGTAATGAAAAACTGTTTTTT
TRBV7-2	few	TRBJ1-3	.	CASSFRGPGGRGNTIYF	TGTGCCAGCAGCTTTAGGGGCCCCGGGGGGCGCGGAAACACCATATATTTT
TRBV6-6	.	TRBJ1-4	TRBD1	CASSYPNRGPEKLFF	TGTGCCAGCAGTTACCCGAACAGGGGTCCGGAAAAACTGTTTTTT